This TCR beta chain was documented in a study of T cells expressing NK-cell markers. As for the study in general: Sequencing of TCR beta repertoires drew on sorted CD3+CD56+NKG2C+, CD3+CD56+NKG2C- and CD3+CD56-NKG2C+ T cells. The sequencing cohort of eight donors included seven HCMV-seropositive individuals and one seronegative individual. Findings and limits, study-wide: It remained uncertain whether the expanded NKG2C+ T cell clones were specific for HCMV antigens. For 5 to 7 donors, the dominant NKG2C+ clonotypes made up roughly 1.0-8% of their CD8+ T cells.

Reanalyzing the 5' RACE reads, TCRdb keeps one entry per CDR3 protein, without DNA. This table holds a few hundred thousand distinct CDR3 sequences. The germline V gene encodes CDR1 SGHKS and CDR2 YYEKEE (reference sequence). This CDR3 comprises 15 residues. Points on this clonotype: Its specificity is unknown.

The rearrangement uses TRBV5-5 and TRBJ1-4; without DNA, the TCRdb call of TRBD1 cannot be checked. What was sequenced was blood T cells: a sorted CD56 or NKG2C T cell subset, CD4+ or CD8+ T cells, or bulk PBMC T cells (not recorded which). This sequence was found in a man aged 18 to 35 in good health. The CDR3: CASSFAGREGEKLFF.